Each of the 24 T cell receptor beta chains below was sequenced from the same sample in a study of regulatory T cells. No cognate antigen is known for these TCRs. The study's findings and limits: Hydrophobic residues at CDR3 positions 6 and 7 were enriched in conventional CD4+ T cells of CD3G-deficient patients.

The PCR used 52 TRBV and 13 TRBJ primers. Generated by immunoSEQ multiplex PCR, the TCRdb table keeps only in-frame clones and is missing some. The repertoire holds 30,000 to 40,000 clones, with around 91% as singletons. Sequenced input: conventional CD4+ T cells sorted from blood. The receptors come from a person aged 18 to 35 with CD3G deficiency.

This clone was detected only once. The J gene is TRBJ1-1, the V gene TRBV5-1; D gene uncertain. V lost 2 bases and J lost 4, with 12 bases in between. Looked up from germline, CDR1 is SGHRS and CDR2 is YFSETQ. The CDR3 is 14 amino acids. The CDR3 region is CASSLHTWSTEAFF. The CDR3 region has the DNA TGCGCCAGCAGCTTACATACCTGGAGCACTGAAGCTTTCTTT.

The V and J genes are TRBV19 and TRBJ2-5; D not resolved. Per the germline V gene, CDR1 is LNHDA and CDR2 is SQIVND (reference sequence). The CDR3 loop spans 13 amino acids. V lost 5 bases and J lost 5, with 12 bases in between. The CDR3 bases are TGTGCCAGTAGTGCAAGGATGCGGGAGACCCAGTACTTC. Translating it yields CASSARMRETQYF.

The rearrangement uses TRBV7-9 and TRBJ2-5; 10 nucleotides line up with TRBD1. Unmatched junction bases numbered 3, after V lost 5 bases and J lost 9 bases. The germline CDR1 and CDR2 sequences are SEHNR and FQNEAQ (reference sequence). CDR3 length: 12 residues. As DNA, the CDR3 is TGTGCCAGCAGCCATGACAGGGGGCCCCAGTACTTC. This translates into CASSHDRGPQYF.

In this sample, this clone is medium-sized. The chain joins TRBV6-1 to TRBJ1-2; 7 nucleotides align to TRBD1. The germline gives CDR1 MNHNS, CDR2 SASEGT. Trimming removed 4 bases from V and 4 bases from J; junction bases left unmatched: 0. The CDR3 totals 12 residues. The DNA of the CDR3 is TGTGCCAGCAGTGCAGGGGGCTATGGCTACACCTTC. Translated: CASSAGGYGYTF.

The V call is TRBV28, the J call TRBJ1-2; a weak D match, TRBD1 (5 bases). The CDR3 covers 11 residues. Trimming removed 6 bases from V and 8 bases from J, with 10 bases in between. The germline gives CDR1 MDHEN, CDR2 SYDVKM. The CDR3 region is CASSGTGGYTF. For the CDR3, the DNA is TGTGCCAGCAGCGGGACGGGCGGCTACACCTTC.

The chain uses TRBV28 and TRBJ2-7; weak D call: TRBD2 (5 bases). Trimming stripped 1 base from V and 3 bases from J, with 13 bases between. Per the germline V gene, CDR1 is MDHEN and CDR2 is SYDVKM. The CDR3 has 15 amino acids. The CDR3 bases are TGTGCCAGCAGTTTATTTGGTCTAGGAGGCTACGAGCAGTACTTC. This codes for CASSLFGLGGYEQYF.

This rearrangement joins TRBV7-9 to TRBJ2-1; D not certain. Between the trimmed V and J ends, which lost 5 bases and 9 bases, there was a span of 17 bases. Germline V lookup: CDR1 SEHNR, CDR2 FQNEAQ (reference sequence). The CDR3 loop spans 14 amino acids. The CDR3, as DNA: TGTGCCAGCAGCGAAGACGCTACTATAGGTGAGCAGTTCTTC. Protein: CASSEDATIGEQFF.

This clone has a handful of counts. Other DNA sequences in the same sample also yield this CDR3. This chain links TRBV18 with TRBJ2-7, with D uncertain. CDR1 and CDR2 from the germline V gene are KGHSH and LQKENI. V lost 2 bases to trimming and J lost 3 bases, with 8 bases between them. The length of the CDR3 is 13 residues. CDR3 sequence reads: CASSPGSSYEQYF. The DNA of the CDR3 is TGTGCCAGCTCACCAGGCAGTAGCTACGAGCAGTACTTC.

Notes on this clone: One end of the junction does not line up with germline, which may come from a read error. The chain links TRBV28 to TRBJ2-7; the D gene could be TRBD1 or TRBD2 (5 bases each). This CDR3 contains 16 residues. Looked up from germline, CDR1 is MDHEN and CDR2 is SYDVKM. CDR3 nucleotide sequence: TGTGCCAGCAGTTTAAACTCCGGGACCACTGTTCACCTGCTGGACTTC. It is translated as CASSLNSGTTVHLLDF.

V gene TRBV28 combines with J gene TRBJ2-3, with D unresolved. Trimming cost V 6 bases and J 1 base, with 8 bases left between them. CDR1 MDHEN and CDR2 SYDVKM come from the germline V gene. CDR3 length equals 13 residues. The CDR3 DNA sequence: TGTGCCAGCAGCCGCAGCGGCACAGATACGCAGTATTTT. Translation: CASSRSGTDTQYF. Full variable domain (remainder filled in from reference TRBV28 and TRBJ2-3): DVKVTQSSRYLVKRTGEKVFLECVQDMDHENMFWYRQDPGLGLRLIYFSYDVKMKEKGDIPEGYSVSREKKERFSLILESASTNQTSMYLCASSRSGTDTQYFGPGTRLTVL.

The rearrangement joins TRBV6-1 to TRBJ1-6; D remains ambiguous. Per the germline V gene, CDR1 is MNHNS and CDR2 is SASEGT. The CDR3 sequence is 18 residues long. The germline V and J ends were trimmed by 4 bases and 6 bases, with 22 bases remaining between them. CDR3 sequence (DNA): TGTGCCAGCAGTGCAAAGGCTGGTTTTGGCAGGAGTAATTCACCCCTCCACTTT. Residues: CASSAKAGFGRSNSPLHF.

The count of this clone is one. CDR3 nucleotides: TGTGCCAGCAGTCCCTTTTCCGGGGTGGACTATGGCTACACCTTC. Translating it yields CASSPFSGVDYGYTF. The chain carries TRBV28 and TRBJ1-2; no clear D gene. The CDR3 sequence is 15 residues long. V lost 5 bases to trimming and J lost 3 bases, with 16 bases between them. Germline CDR1 is MDHEN and CDR2 is SYDVKM.

This sequence joins TRBV7-8 and TRBJ2-3, with 12 bases that match TRBD2. Germline V lookup: CDR1 SGHVS, CDR2 FQNEAQ. The ends lost 5 bases at V and 7 bases at J; junction bases unmatched: 7. The CDR3 is 15 amino acids. The CDR3 region has the DNA TGTGCCAGCAGCCGCGGACTAGCGGGGTTCAATACGCAGTATTTT. This sequence encodes CASSRGLAGFNTQYF.

This sequence joins TRBV28 and TRBJ2-7; TRBD2 might be the D (7 bases). There are 15 residues in the CDR3. In germline, CDR1 is MDHEN, CDR2 SYDVKM. V lost 3 bases, J lost 5 bases, and 17 bases lay in between. The DNA of the CDR3 is TGTGCCAGCAGTTTTGATCGGGGGGCCTACGACGAGCAGTACTTC. It yields the protein CASSFDRGAYDEQYF.

V gene TRBV29-1 combines with J gene TRBJ2-3; 10 bases are a match to TRBD2. V shed 5 bases and J 6 bases; nucleotides not matched to a gene: 5. The CDR3 runs 13 residues. The germline CDR1 and CDR2 sequences are SQVTM and ANQGSEA. The CDR3 coding sequence is TGCAGCGTTCCTAGCGGGAGCGACGATACGCAGTATTTT. Its protein is CSVPSGSDDTQYF.

This CDR3 is CASSPLRARDSPLHF. The CDR3 nucleotides read TGTGCCAGCTCACCCCTCAGGGCCCGGGATTCACCCCTCCACTTT. The chain combines TRBV18 with TRBJ1-6; maybe TRBD1 (5 bases). Germline V gives CDR1 KGHSH, CDR2 LQKENI. V lost 3 bases and J lost 8, with 14 bases in between. This CDR3 spans 15 amino acids.

The V gene is TRBV19, the J gene TRBJ2-3; D unresolved. V dropped 0 bases and J dropped 8 bases, with 9 bases sitting between them. The CDR3 runs 13 residues. Germline CDR1 and CDR2: LNHDA and SQIVND (reference sequence). The CDR3 nucleotides read TGTGCCAGTAGTATAGATCCCTTGGGTACGCAGTATTTT. It translates to CASSIDPLGTQYF. The full variable domain, completed using reference TRBV19 and TRBJ2-3, is DGGITQSPKYLFRKEGQNVTLSCEQNLNHDAMYWYRQDPGQGLRLIYYSQIVNDFQKGDIAEGYSVSREKKESFPLTVTSAQKNPTAFYLCASSIDPLGTQYFGPGTRLTVL.

The chain has TRBV18 and TRBJ1-1; 7 positions agree with TRBD1. The CDR3 is made up of 15 amino acids. Germline CDR1 KGHSH, CDR2 LQKENI. The J segment lost 3 bases and the V segment lost 1 base, leaving 5 bases of the junction unmatched. CDR3 DNA sequence: TGTGCCAGCTCACCACAGGAGGGGGCCGACACTGAAGCTTTCTTT. It specifies CASSPQEGADTEAFF.

The chain couples TRBV28 to TRBJ1-2; D unclear. From germline, CDR1 is MDHEN and CDR2 SYDVKM. The CDR3 is made up of 13 amino acids. V was clipped by 5 bases and J by 8 bases, with 15 bases between them. In DNA form, the CDR3 reads TGTGCCAGCAGTCCCCCCCGTCGCGGCGGCTACACCTTC. As protein: CASSPPRRGGYTF.

The chain is built from TRBV19 and TRBJ1-6; 7 bases match TRBD1. The V and J ends lost 5 bases and 10 bases, in that order; junction bases with no gene match: 8. The germline V gene encodes CDR1 LNHDA and CDR2 SQIVND (reference sequence). This CDR3 contains 14 residues. For the CDR3, the DNA is TGTGCCAGTAGTTCACAGGGGAAGAAGTCACCCCTCCACTTT. Amino acids: CASSSQGKKSPLHF.

This clone came up once. This rearrangement joins TRBV30 to TRBJ2-7, with D possibly TRBD1 on 6 matching bases. The V gene lost 5 bases and the J gene lost 5 bases, with 10 bases spanning the gap. CDR1 and CDR2 (germline): GTSNPN, SVGIG (reference sequence). This CDR3 has 11 amino acids. The CDR3 here is CAWERGNEQYF. The CDR3, as DNA: TGTGCCTGGGAGAGGGGGAACGAGCAGTACTTC. Full variable domain (rest looked up from reference TRBV30 and TRBJ2-7): SQTIHQWPATLVQPVGSPLSLECTVEGTSNPNLYWYRQAAGRGLQLLFYSVGIGQISSEVPQNLSASRPQDRQFILSSKKLLLSDSGFYLCAWERGNEQYFGPGTRLTVT.

The chain couples TRBV28 to TRBJ1-2; 8 nucleotides align to TRBD1. V lost 5 bases to trimming and J lost 5 bases; unmatched junction nucleotides: 4. The CDR3 runs to 13 residues. From germline, CDR1 is MDHEN and CDR2 SYDVKM. The CDR3 DNA is TGTGCCAGCAGTAGGGGACAGGCTTATGGCTACACCTTC. The encoded protein is CASSRGQAYGYTF.

The V and J genes are TRBV28 and TRBJ2-7; possible D gene TRBD2, 6 bases. The CDR3 runs to 14 residues. V lost 3 bases to trimming and J lost 3 bases, with 12 bases between them. The germline gives CDR1 MDHEN, CDR2 SYDVKM. The CDR3 region has the DNA TGTGCCAGCAGTTTGGCGGGGCAGTTCTACGAGCAGTACTTC. Translated: CASSLAGQFYEQYF.

This chain links TRBV7-9 with TRBJ2-1, with 11 bases matching TRBD2. The germline gives CDR1 SEHNR, CDR2 FQNEAQ (reference sequence). The length of the CDR3 is 17 residues. Germline trimming cut 0 bases from V and 7 bases from J; bases unmatched to any gene: 8. As DNA, the CDR3 is TGTGCCAGCAGCTTAGCGCTAACTAGCGGGGGTTTTAATGAGCAGTTCTTC. The encoded protein is CASSLALTSGGFNEQFF.